The source of this T cell receptor (beta chain) is a study of blood T cell repertoires in COVID-19. In the original workflow: Estimated nucleated cell counts came from reference gene primer amplification. Measured with immunoSEQ multiplex PCR; TCRdb has only the in-frame clones, and not every one. V, J and clone size are taken as reported in that table, and D and trimming were inferred from the DNA itself. The sample has 200,000 to 300,000 clones, about 89% seen once. There are 16 residues in the CDR3. V lost 3 bases to trimming and J lost 0 bases, with 15 bases between them. The germline CDR1 and CDR2 sequences are GTSNPN and SVGIG (reference sequence). Residents of 24 US areas, aged roughly 18 to 89 years, made up the participants. Donors in Cohort 3 who had recovered were those with two negative PCRs, healthcare professional clearance, or resolution of their symptoms.

The sample comprised PBMCs or T cells enriched from blood (not recorded which). The clonotype originates from a woman between 18 and 30 years old who had recovered from COVID-19. The chain links TRBV30 to TRBJ1-3; D gene unclear. CDR3 nucleotides: TGTGCCTGGAGCCGTGAACTGGGCCACTCTGGAAACACCATATATTTT. This sequence encodes CAWSRELGHSGNTIYF.